Listed here are 15 T cell receptor beta chains from one sample, sequenced in a study of shared clonotypes between healthy human individuals. Using immunoSEQ multiplex PCR, the repertoire was profiled, and TCRdb retains in-frame clones only, with some absent. The profile shows fewer than 550,000 clones, 75% to 80% of them singletons. Sample: PBMCs. Every receptor here comes from a middle-aged woman in good health. Some clones in this sample may be carry-over from other donors' samples.

The gene calls are TRBV6-5 and TRBJ1-2; possible D gene TRBD1, 6 bases. The ends were cut back, 3 bases at V and 2 bases at J, with 13 bases in the middle. Germline V gene data show CDR1 as MNHEY and CDR2 as SVGAGI. The CDR3 length is 15 residues. The CDR3, as DNA: TGTGCCAGCAGTTATCGCGGGGGCAGGAACTATGGCTACACCTTC. The encoded protein is CASSYRGGRNYGYTF.

This chain joins TRBV15 and TRBJ2-2, with a weak D call TRBD1 (5 bases). Germline loops: CDR1 LNHNV, CDR2 YYDKDF (reference sequence). The CDR3 has 14 amino acids. The V and J ends lost 0 bases and 6 bases respectively, with 8 bases between them. The CDR3 sequence: CATSRDRVAGELFF. CDR3 coding DNA: TGTGCCACCAGCAGAGACAGGGTGGCCGGGGAGCTGTTTTTT.

Of note for this clone: Its ends do not fully match the called genes, so a read error is possible. This chain uses TRBV11-3 with TRBJ2-6; TRBD2 aligns across 7 bases. In germline, CDR1 is SGHNT, CDR2 YENEEA. The CDR3 runs to 16 residues. The CDR3 DNA reads TGTGCCAGCAGCCCTAGGGGAGGGACTGGGGCCAACGTCCTAACTTTC. The encoded protein is CASSPRGGTGANVLTF.

J is TRBJ2-7 and V is TRBV6-1; a weak D match, TRBD2 (5 bases). Per the germline V gene, CDR1 is MNHNS and CDR2 is SASEGT. This CDR3 region has 16 residues. The V end was cut by 3 bases, the J end by 0 bases, with 15 bases between. CDR3 nucleotide sequence: TGTGCCAGCAGTGACTTTGGACTCCGTTCCTCCTACGAGCAGTACTTC. Residues: CASSDFGLRSSYEQYF.

V and J are TRBV28 and TRBJ1-3; unclear D gene. Trimming shortened V by 1 base and J by 0 bases, and 10 bases separated the two germline ends. This CDR3 region has 16 residues. The germline V gene has CDR1 MDHEN and CDR2 SYDVKM. CDR3 protein: CASSLFSAGSGNTIYF. The CDR3 DNA reads TGTGCCAGCAGTTTATTCTCCGCTGGCTCTGGAAACACCATATATTTT.

The chain has TRBV15 and TRBJ1-2; D is perhaps TRBD1 (5 bases). The CDR3 has 16 amino acids. CDR1 is LNHNV and CDR2 is YYDKDF in the germline V gene (reference sequence). Trimming removed 0 bases from V and 8 bases from J, with 19 bases in between. The CDR3 DNA follows: TGTGCCACCAGCAGAGATGGTACAGGACTCCTCGGGGGCTACACCTTC. Protein sequence: CATSRDGTGLLGGYTF.

This clone was picked up one time. The chain recombines TRBV19 with TRBJ2-1; 10 positions match TRBD2. Looked up from germline, CDR1 is LNHDA and CDR2 is SQIVND (reference sequence). The V segment lost 3 bases and the J segment 5 bases; nucleotides outside the gene matches: 4. The CDR3 length is 15 residues. This CDR3 is CASSISTSGHNEQFF. The CDR3 nucleotides read TGTGCCAGTAGTATTTCGACTAGCGGGCACAATGAGCAGTTCTTC.

The chain is built from TRBV2 and TRBJ2-7; either TRBD1 or TRBD2 may supply D (5 bases each). This CDR3 is built from 11 residues. Germline V gene data show CDR1 as SNHLY and CDR2 as FYNNEI. With 8 bases removed from V and 8 bases from J, the gap between germline ends came to 13 bases. CDR3 sequence: CASVGPGQQYF. The CDR3 DNA is TGTGCCAGCGTGGGACCGGGACAGCAGTACTTC. The whole variable domain, filled in from reference TRBV2 and TRBJ2-7, reads EPEVTQTPSHQVTQMGQEVILRCVPISNHLYFYWYRQILGQKVEFLVSFYNNEISEKSEIFDDQFSVERPDGSNFTLKIRSTKLEDSAMYFCASVGPGQQYFGPGTRLTVT.

The chain employs TRBV29-1 and TRBJ1-1; D call uncertain. Looked up from germline, CDR1 is SQVTM and CDR2 is ANQGSEA. The CDR3 is made up of 11 amino acids. V was shortened by 2 bases and J by 5 bases, with 6 bases between the two germline ends. CDR3 DNA: TGCAGCGTTGAAAGTGGGACTGAAGCTTTCTTT. Its translation is CSVESGTEAFF.

The chain couples TRBV28 to TRBJ1-5; D may be TRBD1 (6 bases). Germline V gene sequence: CDR1 MDHEN, CDR2 SYDVKM. The germline V and J ends were trimmed by 6 bases and 4 bases, with 16 bases remaining between them. CDR3 length: 15 residues. The CDR3 nucleotides are TGTGCCAGCAGCCTCCCCGGGACACAAAATCAGCCCCAGCATTTT. Translation: CASSLPGTQNQPQHF.

The rearrangement uses TRBV4-2 and TRBJ2-7; the D gene is possibly TRBD2 (6 bases). Trimming took 2 bases from V and 2 from J, leaving 16 bases between them. The CDR3 contains 16 residues. CDR1 is LGHNA and CDR2 is YNFKEQ in the germline V gene. The CDR3, as DNA: TGTGCCAGCAGCCAACCGGGACTTTCTCTACCCTACGAGCAGTACTTC. This translates into CASSQPGLSLPYEQYF.

The chain employs TRBV9 and TRBJ1-2, with D tentatively TRBD1 (5 bases). Trimming took 6 bases from V and 5 from J, leaving 17 bases between them. This CDR3 has 14 residues. Per the germline V gene, CDR1 is SGDLS and CDR2 is YYNGEE. The CDR3 DNA reads as TGTGCCAGCACCCTGGGGCAGGCTTCTTATGGCTACACCTTC. Translated, it gives CASTLGQASYGYTF.

The chain joins TRBV19 to TRBJ1-1; D is uncertain. Trimming removed 3 bases at V and 2 bases at J, with 13 bases between. The CDR3 length is 15 residues. Germline lookup yields CDR1 LNHDA and CDR2 SQIVND (reference sequence). The CDR3 bases are TGTGCCAGTAGTATTTCGGTGGGCAGAAACACTGAAGCTTTCTTT. Residues: CASSISVGRNTEAFF. The variable domain in full, completed from reference TRBV19 and TRBJ1-1, reads DGGITQSPKYLFRKEGQNVTLSCEQNLNHDAMYWYRQDPGQGLRLIYYSQIVNDFQKGDIAEGYSVSREKKESFPLTVTSAQKNPTAFYLCASSISVGRNTEAFFGQGTRLTVV.

The V call is TRBV9, the J call TRBJ1-2; the D gene is possibly TRBD1 (6 bases). The CDR3 contains 13 residues. V lost 3 bases and J 8 bases, leaving 14 bases between the germline ends. CDR1 and CDR2 (germline): SGDLS, YYNGEE. The CDR3 DNA is TGTGCCAGCAGCGCTTGGGGGCGCCACGGCTACACCTTC. It yields the protein CASSAWGRHGYTF.

The V and J genes are TRBV30 and TRBJ2-7, with D possibly TRBD1 on 5 matching bases. The CDR3 totals 15 residues. Trimming took 2 bases from V and 1 from J, leaving 15 bases between them. Germline V lookup: CDR1 GTSNPN, CDR2 SVGIG (reference sequence). CDR3: CAWSQVGHFSYEQYF. The CDR3 DNA is TGTGCCTGGAGTCAGGTGGGGCACTTTTCCTACGAGCAGTACTTC.